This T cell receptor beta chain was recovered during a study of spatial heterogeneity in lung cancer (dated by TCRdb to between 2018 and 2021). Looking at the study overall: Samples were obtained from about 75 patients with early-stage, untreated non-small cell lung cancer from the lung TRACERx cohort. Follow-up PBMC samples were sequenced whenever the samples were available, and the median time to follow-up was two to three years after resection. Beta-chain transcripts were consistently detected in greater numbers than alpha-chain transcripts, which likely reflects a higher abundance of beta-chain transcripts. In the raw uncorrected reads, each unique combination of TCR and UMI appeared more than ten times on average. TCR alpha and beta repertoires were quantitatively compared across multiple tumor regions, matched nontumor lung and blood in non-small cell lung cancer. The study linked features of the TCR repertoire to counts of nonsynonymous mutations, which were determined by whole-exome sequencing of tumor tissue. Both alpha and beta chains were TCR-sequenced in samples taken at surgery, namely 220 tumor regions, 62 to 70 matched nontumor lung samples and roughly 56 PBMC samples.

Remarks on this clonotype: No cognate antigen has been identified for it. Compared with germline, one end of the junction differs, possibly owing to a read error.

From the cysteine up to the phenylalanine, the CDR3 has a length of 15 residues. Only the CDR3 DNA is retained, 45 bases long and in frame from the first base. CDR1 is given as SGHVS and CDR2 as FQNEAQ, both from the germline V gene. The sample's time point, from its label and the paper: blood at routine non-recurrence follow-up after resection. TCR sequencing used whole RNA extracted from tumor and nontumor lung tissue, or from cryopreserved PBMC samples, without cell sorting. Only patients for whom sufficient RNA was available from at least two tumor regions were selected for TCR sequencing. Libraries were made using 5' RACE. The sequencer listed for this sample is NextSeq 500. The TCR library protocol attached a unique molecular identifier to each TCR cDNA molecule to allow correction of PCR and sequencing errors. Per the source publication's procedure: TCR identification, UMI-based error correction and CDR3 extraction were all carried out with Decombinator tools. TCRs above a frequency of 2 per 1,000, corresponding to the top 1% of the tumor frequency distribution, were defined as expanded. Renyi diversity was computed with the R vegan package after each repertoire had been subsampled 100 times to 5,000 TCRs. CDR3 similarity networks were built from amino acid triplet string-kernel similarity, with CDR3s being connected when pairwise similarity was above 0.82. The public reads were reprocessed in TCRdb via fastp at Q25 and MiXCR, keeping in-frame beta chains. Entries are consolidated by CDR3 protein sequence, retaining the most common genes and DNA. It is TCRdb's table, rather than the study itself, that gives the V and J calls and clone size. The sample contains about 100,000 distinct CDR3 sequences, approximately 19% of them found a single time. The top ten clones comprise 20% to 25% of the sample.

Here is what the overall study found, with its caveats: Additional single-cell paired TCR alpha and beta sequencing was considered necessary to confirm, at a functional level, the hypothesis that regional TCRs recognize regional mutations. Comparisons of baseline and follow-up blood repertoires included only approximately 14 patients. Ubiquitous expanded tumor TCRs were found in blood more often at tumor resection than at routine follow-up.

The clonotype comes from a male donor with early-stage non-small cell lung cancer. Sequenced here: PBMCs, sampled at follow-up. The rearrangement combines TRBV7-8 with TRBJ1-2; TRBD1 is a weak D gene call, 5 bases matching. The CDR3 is CVSSLALGPFHGYTF. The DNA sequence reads TGTGTCAGCAGCTTAGCGCTGGGGCCATTTCACGGCTACACCTTC. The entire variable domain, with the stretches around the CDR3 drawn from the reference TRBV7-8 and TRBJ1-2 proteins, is GAGVSQSPRYKVAKRGQDVALRCDPISGHVSLFWYQQALGQGPEFLTYFQNEAQLDKSGLPSDRFFAERPEGSVSTLKIQRTQQEDSAVYLCVSSLALGPFHGYTFGSGTRLTVV.